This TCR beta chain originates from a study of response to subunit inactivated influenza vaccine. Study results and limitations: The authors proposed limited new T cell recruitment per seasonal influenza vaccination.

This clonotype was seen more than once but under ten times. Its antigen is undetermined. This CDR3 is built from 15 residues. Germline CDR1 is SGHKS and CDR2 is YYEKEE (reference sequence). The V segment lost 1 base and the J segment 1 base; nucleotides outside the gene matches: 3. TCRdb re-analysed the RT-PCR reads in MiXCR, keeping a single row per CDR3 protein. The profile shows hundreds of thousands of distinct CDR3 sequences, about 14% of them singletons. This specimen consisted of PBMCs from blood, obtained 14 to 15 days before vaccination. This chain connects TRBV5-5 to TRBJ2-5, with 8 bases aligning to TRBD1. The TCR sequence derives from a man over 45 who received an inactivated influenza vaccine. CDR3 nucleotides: TGTGCCAGCAGCTTGCGGGACAGGTTCCAAGAGACCCAGTACTTC. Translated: CASSLRDRFQETQYF.